The 14 T cell receptor beta chains given below trace back to one sample, sequenced in a study of T cells in women clearing cervical HPV infection. Profiled with immunoSEQ multiplex PCR; TCRdb holds only in-frame clones, not every one. The sample holds tens of thousands of clones. The sequencing input was blood buffy coat. These receptors were collected from a woman aged 18 to 75 with a cervical HPV16 infection that either progressed to CIN3+ or cleared (not recorded which).

Comments on this clone: The observed sequence ends 3 residues before the CDR3 terminus, with the missing tail filled in from the germline J gene. The gene calls are TRBV7-6 and TRBJ2-2; D is unclear. V dropped 5 bases and J dropped 0 bases, with 10 bases sitting between them. The CDR3 is made up of 15 amino acids. Germline V lookup: CDR1 SGHVS, CDR2 FNYEAQ. The CDR3 DNA, read in part, is TGTGCCAGCAGCGTCGCGACAACGAACACCGGGGAG. It specifies CASSVATTNTGE. The full CDR3 reads CASSVATTNTGELFF.

In regard to this clone: Read data end 3 residues before the CDR3 end; the end is taken from the germline J gene. The chain uses TRBV19 and TRBJ1-5, with D tentatively TRBD1 (6 bases). The CDR3 has 14 residues. Deletions cut 3 bases from V and 7 bases from J, with 13 bases between. Germline V gives CDR1 LNHDA, CDR2 SQIVND (reference sequence). CDR3 residues: CASSIQGLGQPQHF. Incomplete CDR3 DNA: TGTGCCAGTAGTATCCAGGGGCTGGGGCAGCCC. The full variable domain, with the rest looked up from reference TRBV19 and TRBJ1-5, is DGGITQSPKYLFRKEGQNVTLSCEQNLNHDAMYWYRQDPGQGLRLIYYSQIVNDFQKGDIAEGYSVSREKKESFPLTVTSAQKNPTAFYLCASSIQGLGQPQHFGDGTRLSIL.

In regard to this clone: Coverage ceases 3 residues before the CDR3 finishes, and the germline J gene fills in the end. This chain links TRBV2 with TRBJ2-7; 7 bases match TRBD1. The CDR3 contains 14 residues. Germline loops: CDR1 SNHLY, CDR2 FYNNEI. The V gene end was trimmed by 6 bases and the J gene end by 0 bases; junction bases not matched to a gene: 5. CDR3 region: CASRDRSGSYEQYF. CDR3 DNA (partial): TGTGCCAGCAGGGACAGGTCTGGCTCCTACGAG.

A note on this clone: The read terminates 3 residues before the CDR3 end, so the remaining end is supplied by the germline J gene. J is TRBJ1-5 and V is TRBV7-8; D is perhaps TRBD1 (5 bases). Per the germline V gene, CDR1 is SGHVS and CDR2 is FQNEAQ. The ends were cut back, 4 bases at V and 2 bases at J, with 9 bases in the middle. CDR3 size: 14 residues. The CDR3 loop is CASSSLGGNQPQHF. The sequenced part of the CDR3 DNA is TGTGCCAGCAGCTCGCTAGGGGGCAATCAGCCC.

On this clone: One end of the junction is discordant with germline, which a read error may explain. The read terminates 3 residues ahead of where the CDR3 ends, so the germline J gene completes it. The same CDR3 also results from other DNA sequences found in this sample. This chain links TRBV19 with TRBJ1-3; D unresolved. This CDR3 has 13 amino acids. CDR1 LNHDA and CDR2 SQIVND come from the germline V gene (reference sequence). The sequenced CDR3 bases are TGTGCCAGCTCACAGAGCTCTGGAAACACA. Encoded protein: CASSQSSGNT. The full CDR3 reads CASSQSSGNTIYF.

Notes on this clone: Coverage ceases 3 residues before the CDR3 finishes, and the germline J gene fills in the end. V is TRBV20-1 and J is TRBJ2-4; no reliable D call. Per germline, CDR1 DFQATT and CDR2 SNEGSKA (reference sequence). The CDR3 spans 15 residues. The part of the CDR3 DNA that was read is TGCAGTGCTAGAGATTCCCTAGAGGTTAATCAGCCT. This encodes CSARDSLEVNQP. The full CDR3 is CSARDSLEVNQPQYF.

Turning to this clone: The read terminates 3 residues before the CDR3 end, so the remaining end is supplied by the germline J gene. The chain employs TRBV7-2 and TRBJ1-5, with D possibly being TRBD1 (5 bases). Germline V gene sequence: CDR1 SGHTA, CDR2 FQGNSA. Trimming took 2 bases from V and 7 from J, leaving 9 bases between them. This CDR3 has 13 residues. Incomplete CDR3 DNA: TGTGCCAGCAGCTTATGGGGGGGACAGCCC. This sequence encodes CASSLWGGQP. Given in full, the CDR3 is CASSLWGGQPQHF.

Worth noting for this clone: The CDR3 end falls 3 residues outside the read, so it is completed with the germline J gene. V usage is TRBV19 and J usage is TRBJ1-2; D gene unclear. CDR3 size: 14 residues. Germline CDR1 is LNHDA and CDR2 is SQIVND (reference sequence). CDR3 DNA (partial): TGTGCCAGTAGCTCTAGCGGGATACGATACGAC. It codes for CASSSSGIRYD. The whole CDR3 reads CASSSSGIRYDYTF. Together with reference TRBV19 and TRBJ1-2, the CDR3 gives the full variable domain: DGGITQSPKYLFRKEGQNVTLSCEQNLNHDAMYWYRQDPGQGLRLIYYSQIVNDFQKGDIAEGYSVSREKKESFPLTVTSAQKNPTAFYLCASSSSGIRYDYTFGSGTRLTVV.

Note on this clone: The CDR3 end falls 3 residues outside the read, so it is completed with the germline J gene. The V and J genes are TRBV28 and TRBJ2-7; D uncertain. The CDR3 is 12 amino acids. V was clipped by 3 bases and J by 5 bases, with 8 bases between them. In germline, CDR1 is MDHEN, CDR2 SYDVKM. The CDR3 here is CASSFVQNEQYF. CDR3 bases read: TGTGCCAGCAGTTTTGTTCAGAACGAG.

Turning to this clone: The DNA ends 3 residues before the CDR3 does, and the rest of the CDR3 is filled in from the germline J gene. The genes are TRBV30 and TRBJ2-7, with TRBD1 matching over 8 bases. V lost 3 bases to trimming and J lost 1 base; unmatched junction nucleotides: 8. This CDR3 has 15 amino acids. Germline V gives CDR1 GTSNPN, CDR2 SVGIG (reference sequence). The CDR3 sequence is CAWSYGQGGSYEQYF. The sequenced CDR3 bases are TGTGCCTGGAGCTATGGACAGGGAGGTTCCTACGAG.

On this clone itself: Coverage ceases 3 residues before the CDR3 finishes, and the germline J gene fills in the end. The chain has TRBV5-1 and TRBJ2-5; TRBD1 agrees at 8 bases. Germline values: CDR1 SGHRS, CDR2 YFSETQ. The V and J ends lost 4 bases and 5 bases, in that order; junction bases with no gene match: 4. This CDR3 region has 13 residues. CDR3 residues: CASSAGQGETQYF. CDR3 DNA, as far as it was read: TGCGCCAGCAGCGCCGGACAGGGCGAGACC.

Details on this clone: The read terminates 3 residues before the CDR3 end, so the remaining end is supplied by the germline J gene. This chain joins TRBV5-1 and TRBJ2-7, with 10 bases that match TRBD1. J gave up 5 bases and V 4 bases, and 9 bases lay outside the gene matches. This CDR3 comprises 15 residues. CDR1 and CDR2 from the germline V gene are SGHRS and YFSETQ. The CDR3 sequence: CASSTGQGPMHEQYF. The part of the CDR3 DNA that was read is TGCGCCAGCAGCACGGGACAGGGGCCGATGCACGAG.

Note on this clone: The read stops 3 residues short of the end of the CDR3; the missing end is completed from the germline J gene. V and J are TRBV20-1 and TRBJ2-1; 13 bases are a match to TRBD2. The CDR3 consists of 15 residues. V lost 5 bases, J lost 2 bases, and 3 bases stayed unmatched. Germline lookup yields CDR1 DFQATT and CDR2 SNEGSKA (reference sequence). The CDR3 bases that were read are TGCAGTGCTCCCGGGACTAGCGGGGCCTACAATGAG. It translates to CSAPGTSGAYNE. From start to end, the CDR3 is CSAPGTSGAYNEQFF.

Details on this clone: From the germline J gene comes the end of the CDR3, since the read stops 3 residues before it. This rearrangement joins TRBV13 to TRBJ1-2; 8 bases map to TRBD1. Germline loops: CDR1 PRHDT, CDR2 FYEKMQ (reference sequence). This CDR3 is 14 amino acids long. The junction had 6 bases not matched to a gene; V was cut back by 5 bases and J by 4 bases. CDR3 sequence: CASSVTGTGYGYTF. The sequenced CDR3 bases are TGTGCCAGCAGCGTAACCGGGACAGGCTATGGC.